This TCR beta chain was found in a study of CD8+ T cells in alopecia areata. Whole-study findings and limits: It was observed that many expanded lesional clones persisted in scalp and blood during tofacitinib. Resident alphabeta T cells of normal skin are also sequenced in scalp samples.

In the case of this clone: Its antigen is still unknown.

Treatment given: oral pan-JAK inhibitor, 5-10 mg twice daily. Collected material from alopecia areata patients comprised lesional scalp punch biopsies and peripheral blood. The authors sorted CD4+ and CD8+ T cells from PBMCs. Sequencing used cDNA as its template, made by extracting RNA and reverse transcribing it. Repertoires were generated with immunoSEQ multiplex PCR, while TCRdb's copy carries only in-frame clones and drops some. The sample gives more than 200,000 clones, approximately 72% of which show up once; 0.95% to 1.5% is in the top ten. The TCR sequence derives from a human donor with alopecia areata. The sample in question was CD4+ T cells sorted from blood, obtained around week 46, from a patient treated with tofacitinib.

The DNA for the CDR3 is TGTGCCACCAGCAGAGCCGAAAACAATGAGCAGTTCTTC. Its translation: CATSRAENNEQFF. V usage is TRBV15 and J usage is TRBJ2-1; D not resolved. Trimming removed 1 base at V and 5 bases at J, with 6 bases between. CDR1 and CDR2 (germline): LNHNV, YYDKDF (reference sequence). The CDR3 consists of 13 residues.